The rows below give T cell receptor beta chains drawn from one sample of a study of regulatory T cells in long-lasting Graves disease. TCRdb fed the multiplex PCR reads into MiXCR, producing one record per CDR3 protein. The sample includes about 660,000 distinct CDR3 sequences, approximately 31% of them seen just once. The sequencing used peripheral blood mononuclear cells (PBMCs), collected when the disease was refractory, from a patient treated with antithyroid drugs. Receptors were obtained from a female donor with Graves disease. Each CDR3 is given with its conserved first and last residue. Fields, in order: D gene, J gene, V gene, clone size, CDR3 protein, CDR3 DNA. D genes are given only for firm matches. A clone size is listed for some rows: how often the clone was seen (once, few, many), or a class if it is expanded.

TRBD1 TRBJ1-1 TRBV20-1 . CSVPDRGGNTEAFF TGCAGTGTACCGGACAGGGGAGGGAACACTGAAGCTTTCTTT
. TRBJ1-1 TRBV7-9 . CASSFQVGTVTEAFF TGTGCCAGCAGCTTTCAGGTGGGAACAGTCACTGAAGCTTTCTTT
. TRBJ2-2 TRBV12-3/TRBV12-4 . CASSFTNRNTGELFF TGTGCCAGCAGTTTTACGAACAGGAACACCGGGGAGCTGTTTTTT
. TRBJ2-5 TRBV10-3 once CAIRESRDQETQYF TGTGCCATCAGGGAGTCCAGGGATCAAGAGACCCAGTACTTC
. TRBJ1-5 TRBV6-1 . CASSDLIYQPQHF TGTGCCAGCAGTGATTTGATTTATCAGCCCCAGCATTTT
TRBD1 TRBJ1-1 TRBV30 . CAWSLGTGDTEAFF TGTGCCTGGAGCCTCGGGACAGGGGACACTGAAGCTTTCTTT
. TRBJ1-1 TRBV18 few CASSPLSRPHTEAFF TGTGCCAGCTCACCACTCTCCAGACCTCACACTGAAGCTTTCTTT
. TRBJ1-2 TRBV10-3 few CAISERETGGYTF TGTGCCATCAGTGAGAGGGAGACGGGTGGCTACACCTTC
. TRBJ2-7 TRBV6-2/TRBV6-3 many CASSYGGFSSYEQYF TGTGCCAGCAGTTACGGAGGGTTTAGCTCCTACGAGCAGTACTTC
. TRBJ2-2 TRBV19 . CASSIVGPQLSSTGELFF TGTGCCAGTAGTATCGTGGGCCCACAATTGTCGAGCACCGGGGAGCTGTTTTTT
. TRBJ1-2 TRBV2 few CASSEGRPNYGYTF TGTGCCAGCAGTGAAGGGAGGCCTAACTATGGCTACACCTTC
. TRBJ1-2 TRBV20-1 . CSARDPRGAGGYTF TGCAGTGCTAGAGATCCCAGGGGCGCGGGTGGCTACACCTTC
. TRBJ2-7 TRBV3-1 . CASSRAKGEQYF TGTGCCAGCAGCCGCGCGAAGGGCGAGCAGTACTTC
. TRBJ2-1 TRBV11-2 few CASSSGLPPQFF TGTGCCAGCAGCTCCGGACTTCCGCCGCAGTTCTTC
. TRBJ2-7 TRBV12-3/TRBV12-4 many CASGLTPSSYEQYF TGTGCCAGCGGCCTGACTCCTAGCTCCTACGAGCAGTACTTC
. TRBJ2-5 TRBV29-1 many CSVEETEETQYF TGCAGCGTTGAGGAGACAGAAGAGACCCAGTACTTC
. TRBJ1-5 TRBV30 . CAWSVPGRNQPQHF TGTGCCTGGAGTGTACCCGGGCGCAATCAGCCCCAGCATTTT
. TRBJ1-1 TRBV2 many CASSGPREAEAFF TGTGCCAGCAGTGGCCCCAGGGAAGCGGAAGCTTTCTTT
. TRBJ1-6 TRBV12-3/TRBV12-4 few CASRNSWSSYNSPLHF TGTGCCAGCAGGAATTCCTGGAGCTCCTATAATTCACCCCTCCACTTT
TRBD2 TRBJ2-7 TRBV11-2 many CASTGLAGVHEQYF TGTGCCAGCACTGGACTAGCGGGAGTCCACGAGCAGTACTTC
. TRBJ2-5 TRBV13 once CATAEGNQETQYF TGTGCCACCGCGGAAGGCAATCAAGAGACCCAGTACTTC
. TRBJ1-2 TRBV5-8 many CASSLLAANYGYTF TGTGCCAGCAGCTTGCTGGCAGCTAACTATGGCTACACCTTC
. TRBJ1-4 TRBV29-1 few CSVKTPGQDNEKLFF TGCAGCGTTAAGACCCCGGGACAAGATAATGAAAAACTGTTTTTT
. TRBJ1-1 TRBV27 . CASLGSRRQGNTEAFF TGTGCCAGCCTTGGGTCTCGGCGGCAGGGGAACACTGAAGCTTTCTTT
. TRBJ2-5 TRBV7-3 few CASSPTPGLAKETQYF TGTGCCAGCAGCCCGACTCCGGGACTCGCAAAAGAGACCCAGTACTTC